This T cell receptor beta chain was sequenced during a study of glioma-infiltrating T cells after dendritic cell vaccination. Study-level information: Samples are from glioblastoma patients in Phase I and II dendritic cell vaccine trials. Three intradermal dendritic cell vaccine injections were given every two weeks.

The CDR3 has 15 amino acids. Trimming cost V 6 bases and J 2 bases; bases outside gene matches: 5. Germline V gene sequence: CDR1 MDHEN, CDR2 SYDVKM. As for time point: after dendritic cell vaccination, including at tumor progression/relapse. Amplification used 60 V beta primers and 13 J beta primers. This table comes from immunoSEQ multiplex PCR, and its TCRdb copy is limited to in-frame clones, with some not included. Of tens of thousands of clones listed, 85% are singletons. Sequences were derived from blood, sampled after dendritic cell vaccination. The TCR was taken from a human donor with glioblastoma. This chain joins TRBV28 and TRBJ1-5, with 9 positions matching TRBD1. CDR3 loop: CASRSGTGRNQPQHF. The CDR3 coding sequence is TGTGCCAGCAGGTCTGGGACAGGGCGCAATCAGCCCCAGCATTTT.